The table lists the clone carrying this T cell receptor beta chain with a few counts. Its specificity is not known. Trimming removed 6 bases from V and 0 bases from J, with 13 bases in between. The CDR3 has 15 amino acids. CDR1 and CDR2 (germline): SGHNT, YENEEA. The record originates from a study of OX40 agonist ivuxolimab in advanced cancers. Study-wide results and limits: Some nonresponders likewise displayed low normalized T-cell clonal expansion.

Assay: immunoSEQ multiplex PCR; the TCRdb copy retains only in-frame clones and omits some. Of roughly 47,000 clones in the sample, more than 80% were seen once. This chain uses TRBV11-3 with TRBJ2-3; D call uncertain. The TCR comes from an adult with an advanced solid tumor such as melanoma, head and neck, liver or kidney cancer. The source was CD4+ or CD8+ T cells sorted from blood, collected in a trial of the OX40 agonist ivuxolimab. DNA of the CDR3: TGTGCCAGCAGTTCACCTTCTTCTAGCACAGATACGCAGTATTTT. Translated, it gives CASSSPSSSTDTQYF. Filled out from reference TRBV11-3 and TRBJ2-3, the complete variable domain reads EAGVVQSPRYKIIEKKQPVAFWCNPISGHNTLYWYLQNLGQGPELLIRYENEEAVDDSQLPKDRFSAERLKGVDSTLKIQPAELGDSAVYLCASSSPSSSTDTQYFGPGTRLTVL.